This T cell receptor (beta chain) stems from a study of blood T cell repertoires in COVID-19 (TCRdb year 2020). A note on the overall study: Samples covering the acute and convalescent phases of COVID-19 were provided by collaborators in the United States, Italy and Spain. The material from the prospective study consisted of cDNA or gDNA derived from T cells, B-cell-depleted T cells, or PBMCs. Where available, HLA class I and class II types were taken from metadata supplied by the sample provider and were not determined by assay-based typing. Samples were obtained from the ongoing ImmuneRACE study (first 160 participants) and from some 1,300 subjects provided by 6 global collaborators. The dataset comprised deeply sampled blood TCRbeta repertoires from subjects exposed to, actively infected with, or recovered from COVID-19. Nearly every sample came with metadata listing a de-identified subject ID, COVID-19 status, age in years and sex. The repertoires were made available in a free public database intended to serve as a resource for research on the immune response to SARS-CoV-2.

This clone was seen just once. No antigen is known for it. No qualities accompany the bases; no much larger clone lies one base away. The CDR3 starts with the cysteine, ends with the phenylalanine, and has 11 residues. This entry keeps only the CDR3 DNA: 33 bases, framed from base 1. CDR1 is given as MDHEN and CDR2 as SYDVKM, both from the germline V gene. The trim is 6 bases for V and 3 bases for J, with a gap of 6 bases between the germline ends. TCRbeta CDR3 regions were amplified from genomic DNA by means of the immunoSEQ Assay, a bias-controlled multiplex PCR. Turning to the authors' computational methods: The number of nucleated cells in each sample was estimated by amplification of reference gene primers within the assay. Sequence reads were collapsed and filtered to measure the absolute abundance of every unique TCRbeta CDR3 rearrangement. For each sample, productive Simpson clonality was calculated by taking the square root of Simpson's diversity index across productive rearrangements. TCRdb's version of the immuneACCESS table is confined to in-frame rearrangements and falls short of the full clone set. An unresolved V gene accounts for under half of the shortfall where checked; the remainder is of unknown origin. V, J and clone size derive from that table, while D and trimming were established from the DNA sequence. Counted in this sample were hundreds of thousands of clones; 75% to 90% of them appeared once. The ten biggest clones cover 10% to 15% of the sample.

In Seattle, one collaborating source enrolled patients while the infection was active and tracked those patients longitudinally over the course of disease. Each collaborating institution followed its own protocols to collect whole blood in K2EDTA tubes. Collaborator samples were shipped for TCRbeta analysis as frozen whole blood, isolated PBMCs, or DNA extracted from either sample type. Overall results and qualifications from the work: The amount of clinical and demographic metadata varied by source and participant and was provided uncurated.

The sequencing sample was made of peripheral blood. This chain is built from TRBV28 and TRBJ2-7; the D gene is perhaps TRBD2, on 5 matching bases. The sequence was obtained from a woman aged 70 to 79 with COVID-19, enrolled during active disease. The DNA is as follows: TGTGCCAGCAGCGGACTCTACGAGCAGTACTTC. Translation gives CASSGLYEQYF.